These 2 T cell receptor beta chains originate from one sample sequenced in a study of early T cells in non-severe SARS-CoV-2 infection. TCRdb re-called the 5' RACE reads with MiXCR, one entry per CDR3 protein. In the table there are about 97,000 distinct CDR3 sequences, over 10% of which are singletons. Sequenced sample: whole blood. All receptors come from an adult who was a healthcare worker with PCR-confirmed SARS-CoV-2 infection or an uninfected control (not recorded which).

In its sample, this clonotype was seen many times. The V gene is TRBV4-1, the J gene TRBJ1-6, with D unresolved. There are 17 residues in the CDR3. From germline, CDR1 is MGHRA and CDR2 YSYEKL. Between the trimmed V and J ends, which lost 4 bases and 3 bases, there was a span of 16 bases. CDR3 bases: TGCGCCAGCAGCCCGAGCCCCGGGAGTAGCTATAATTCACCCCTCCACTTT. It specifies CASSPSPGSSYNSPLHF.

This clonotype was counted at least ten times. The V and J genes are TRBV4-2 and TRBJ2-1, with D possibly being TRBD1 or TRBD2 (6 bases each). Germline CDR1 and CDR2: LGHNA and YNFKEQ. The CDR3 loop spans 16 amino acids. V lost 1 base and J 10 bases, leaving 20 bases between the germline ends. In DNA, the CDR3 is TGTGCCAGCAGCCAAGTAATGAGCGGGCCCAGGGGAGAGCAGTTCTTC. This translates into CASSQVMSGPRGEQFF.